This T cell receptor beta chain came from a study of cytomegalovirus exposure and HLA in healthy donors. CDR1 and CDR2 (germline): SEHNR, FQNEAQ (reference sequence). The length of the CDR3 is 14 residues. The V end was cut by 2 bases, the J end by 3 bases, with 11 bases between. The PCR was carried out with 60 Vbeta primers and 13 Jbeta primers. Profiling relied on immunoSEQ multiplex PCR, and the TCRdb table lists in-frame clones only, not all of them. This sample has 95,000 to 150,000 clones, with roughly three quarters found just once. This chain uses TRBV7-9 with TRBJ2-7; D gene unclear. The TCR originated in a woman younger than 45 in good health and CMV-seronegative. The sequencing input was PBMCs. CDR3 amino acids: CASSLQAADYEQYF. The CDR3 region has the DNA TGTGCCAGCAGCTTACAGGCAGCCGACTACGAGCAGTACTTC.